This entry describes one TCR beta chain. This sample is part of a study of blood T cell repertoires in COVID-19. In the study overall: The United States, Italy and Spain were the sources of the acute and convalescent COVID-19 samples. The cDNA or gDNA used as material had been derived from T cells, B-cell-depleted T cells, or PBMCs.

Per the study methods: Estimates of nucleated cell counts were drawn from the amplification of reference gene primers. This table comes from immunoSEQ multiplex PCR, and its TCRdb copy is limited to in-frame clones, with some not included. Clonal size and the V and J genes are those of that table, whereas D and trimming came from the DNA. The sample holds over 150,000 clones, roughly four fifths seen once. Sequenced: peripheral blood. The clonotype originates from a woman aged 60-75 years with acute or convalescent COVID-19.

The CDR3 here is CASSPLPQIYQPQHF. CDR3 nucleotide sequence: TGTGCCAGCAGTCCCCTCCCCCAGATCTATCAGCCCCAGCATTTT. This rearrangement joins TRBV5-5 to TRBJ1-5; D gene ambiguous. The germline V and J ends were trimmed by 5 bases and 5 bases, with 17 bases remaining between them. The germline V gene has CDR1 SGHKS and CDR2 YYEKEE (reference sequence). This CDR3 is 15 amino acids long.